This T cell receptor beta chain was retrieved from a study of blood T cell repertoires in COVID-19. Overall study context: Sites in the United States, Italy and Spain provided acute and convalescent COVID-19 samples. T cells, B-cell-depleted T cells, or PBMCs provided the cDNA or gDNA that served as material.

The CDR3 covers 11 residues. The germline V gene has CDR1 LGHDT and CDR2 YNNKEL (reference sequence). Trimming stripped 4 bases from V and 3 bases from J, with 3 bases between. Original analysis: Amplification of reference gene primers was used by the study to estimate nucleated cell counts. TCRdb keeps only in-frame clones here, not all; method: immunoSEQ multiplex PCR. D and trimming were read from the DNA, whereas the V and J calls and clone size are those reported in that table. The sample shows about 95,000 clones, 80% to 90% of them seen only once. Sequenced: peripheral blood. The receptor's source is a human donor in a cohort sampled during active COVID-19. The chain is built from TRBV3-1 (or the pseudogene TRBV3-2) and TRBJ2-5; D uncertain. The CDR3 sequence is CASSLEETQYF. The DNA for the CDR3 is TGTGCCAGCAGCCTAGAAGAGACCCAGTACTTC.